This T cell receptor beta chain was identified during a study of T cells in localized non-small cell lung cancer. Study-wide findings and caveats: In uninvolved adjacent lung, T cell clonality reached its highest value, exceeding tumor. Heterogeneity remains possible because sequencing was limited to only one tumor region. Longer overall survival accompanied higher blood T cell density. Appearance in adjacent lung was seen for a median 57 of the top 100 tumor clones.

Sequenced by immunoSEQ multiplex PCR; TCRdb stores in-frame clones only, minus some. The sample lists tens of thousands of clones, about 88% occurring once. Note on this clone: Its target is not known.

CDR1 LNHDA and CDR2 SQIVND come from the germline V gene (reference sequence). This CDR3 contains 13 residues. V was cut by 7 bases and J by 2 bases, with 10 bases left in between. The genes are TRBV19 and TRBJ2-3; a possible D gene is TRBD1 (6 bases). This TCR was recovered from a woman aged 35-75 years with stage I squamous cell lung carcinoma. Sequenced here: peripheral blood, sampled before any cancer treatment. CDR3 coding DNA: TGTGCCAGTAAGGGACAATCCACAGATACGCAGTATTTT. This gives the protein CASKGQSTDTQYF.